Listed below are T cell receptor beta chains from one sample, sequenced in a study of post-analysis software for immune sequencing data. TCRdb re-called the PCR reads through MiXCR, storing one row per CDR3 protein. The sample records roughly 800,000 distinct CDR3 sequences, about 57% being singletons. Sample: blood. The source of these receptors is a girl aged 5 to 17 with multiple sclerosis. CDR3s include the opening cysteine and the closing phenylalanine or tryptophan. D genes are given only for firm matches. Clone size is shown for a subset of rows, as once, few, many or a class of expanded clone.

size | D | J | length | V | DNA | CDR3
few | - | TRBJ2-1 | 13 | TRBV29-1 | TGCAGCGTTTGGACCAGCTCCTACAATGAGCAGTTCTTC | CSVWTSSYNEQFF
- | - | TRBJ2-7 | 14 | TRBV7-9 | TGTGCCAGCAGCTCCGCCGGGACCTCCTACGAGCAGTACTTC | CASSSAGTSYEQYF
few | TRBD1 | TRBJ1-2 | 13 | TRBV7-6 | TGTGCCAGCAGCCTCTATACAGGGGATGGCTACACCTTC | CASSLYTGDGYTF
- | TRBD2 | TRBJ2-1 | 14 | TRBV29-1 | TGCAGCGCTCAGACTAGCGGGGGATACAATGAGCAGTTCTTC | CSAQTSGGYNEQFF
few | TRBD2 | TRBJ2-1 | 14 | TRBV7-4 | TGTGCCAGCAGCTTAGAAGCTAGCGGAAATGAGCAGTTCTTC | CASSLEASGNEQFF
- | - | TRBJ2-1 | 16 | TRBV5-1 | TGCGCCAGCAGCTTAAGGGGGAGGGCCCGTGAGGATGAGCAGTTCTTC | CASSLRGRAREDEQFF
- | - | TRBJ2-1 | 16 | TRBV9 | TGTGCCAGCAGCGTAGAAGATAGGCCCACCTACAATGAGCAGTTCTTC | CASSVEDRPTYNEQFF
- | - | TRBJ2-1 | 16 | TRBV11-2 | TGTGCCAGCAGCTTCCAGCGTGGAGGGTCGGGCAATGAGCAGTTCTTC | CASSFQRGGSGNEQFF
- | - | TRBJ1-1 | 13 | TRBV11-2 | TGTGCCAGCAGCTTAGTCCTGATGACTGAAGCTTTCTTT | CASSLVLMTEAFF
- | - | TRBJ1-6 | 15 | TRBV5-1 | TGCGCCAGCAGCCCCCGGCTCAGGGTAAATTCACCCCTCCACTTT | CASSPRLRVNSPLHF
few | - | TRBJ2-4 | 12 | TRBV20-1 | TGCAGTGCTAGGGGGGACAAGGGCATTCAGTACTTC | CSARGDKGIQYF